These 15 T cell receptor beta chains originate from one sample sequenced in a study of blood T cell repertoires in COVID-19. The repertoire was sequenced with immunoSEQ multiplex PCR; TCRdb's copy has only in-frame clones and lacks some. This sample has around 56,000 clones, with more than 75% found just once. Sequenced: peripheral blood. The receptors derive from a man between 60 and 75 years old with active or convalescent COVID-19.

The chain couples TRBV5-1 to TRBJ1-3; TRBD1 agrees at 9 bases. V shed 6 bases, J shed 2 bases, and the junction held 6 bases outside the gene matches. This CDR3 contains 15 residues. Per germline, CDR1 SGHRS and CDR2 YFSETQ. Here the CDR3 DNA reads TGCGCCAGCAAGGGACAGGGCTTTGCTGGAAACACCATATATTTT. It translates to CASKGQGFAGNTIYF.

This clone is a singleton in its sample. This chain connects TRBV6-5 to TRBJ1-1; D possibly corresponds to TRBD1 (6 bases). With 6 bases removed from V and 1 base from J, the gap between germline ends came to 15 bases. The CDR3 is 15 residues long. The germline CDR1 and CDR2 sequences are MNHEY and SVGAGI. DNA for the CDR3: TGTGCCAGCAGCCGGAAGCCCAGGGGGAACACTGAAGCTTTCTTT. Protein sequence: CASSRKPRGNTEAFF.

The J gene is TRBJ2-3, the V gene TRBV24-1; D is perhaps TRBD2 (5 bases). V was cut by 5 bases and J by 6 bases, with 11 bases left in between. Germline CDR1 KGHDR, CDR2 SFDVKD. The CDR3 contains 13 residues. Here the CDR3 reads CATSGLGGDTQYF. Written as DNA, the CDR3 is TGTGCCACCAGTGGATTGGGCGGGGATACGCAGTATTTT.

The chain is built from TRBV9 and TRBJ2-3; D not resolved. This CDR3 is 12 amino acids long. V lost 0 bases to trimming and J lost 6 bases, with 5 bases between them. The V gene's germline CDR1 is SGDLS and CDR2 YYNGEE. CDR3 region: CASSVDGDTQYF. The CDR3 region has the DNA TGTGCCAGCAGCGTAGACGGGGATACGCAGTATTTT.

The V and J genes are TRBV11-2 and TRBJ1-4; D not certain. The CDR3 covers 12 residues. CDR1 SGHAT and CDR2 FQNNGV come from the germline V gene. Trimming shortened V by 6 bases and J by 1 base, and 3 bases separated the two germline ends. The DNA of the CDR3 is TGTGCCAGCAGGAGAACTAATGAAAAACTGTTTTTT. Translating it yields CASRRTNEKLFF.

This clone was counted a few times. The chain joins TRBV6-5 to TRBJ1-4; the match to TRBD1 covers 7 bases. This CDR3 is 15 amino acids long. Germline-derived CDR1 and CDR2 are MNHEY and SVGAGI. Trimming removed 0 bases from V and 4 bases from J; junction bases left unmatched: 2. The chain's CDR3 is CASSYSGQYNEKLFF. The DNA for the CDR3 is TGTGCCAGCAGTTACTCGGGACAGTATAATGAAAAACTGTTTTTT.

The chain recombines TRBV7-6 with TRBJ1-2; D remains ambiguous. In germline, CDR1 is SGHVS, CDR2 FNYEAQ. The V end lost 6 bases, the J end lost 2 bases, and 13 bases lay between the germline ends. The CDR3 spans 14 residues. The CDR3 DNA reads as TGTGCCAGCAGTTCCGCGGCTGGGAACTATGGCTACACCTTC. Translating it yields CASSSAAGNYGYTF.

In its sample, this clone was seen once. Written as DNA, the CDR3 is TGTGCCAGCAGTTATGGAGTGAGCGGGGTTGAGACCCAGTACTTC. It codes for CASSYGVSGVETQYF. J is TRBJ2-5 and V is TRBV6-5; 7 bases are a match to TRBD2. CDR1 MNHEY and CDR2 SVGAGI come from the germline V gene. The V and J ends lost 3 bases and 5 bases, in that order; junction bases with no gene match: 9. The CDR3 contains 15 residues.

The chain links TRBV6-5 to TRBJ2-1, with 9 bases matching TRBD2. Germline CDR1 reads MNHEY; CDR2 reads SVGAGI. This CDR3 has 15 residues. V shed 5 bases, J shed 8 bases, and the junction held 10 bases outside the gene matches. CDR3 residues: CASSPLLAGHHEQFF. The CDR3 nucleotides are TGTGCCAGCAGTCCGCTCCTAGCGGGGCACCATGAGCAGTTCTTC.

The chain uses TRBV28 and TRBJ1-2; D possibly corresponds to TRBD1 (5 bases). Trimming removed 5 bases at V and 4 bases at J, with 17 bases between. The CDR3 runs 15 residues. CDR1 is MDHEN and CDR2 is SYDVKM in the germline V gene. This chain's CDR3 is CASSPVQDRSYGYTF. For the CDR3, the DNA is TGTGCCAGCAGTCCCGTACAGGACCGAAGCTATGGCTACACCTTC.

The J gene is TRBJ2-3, the V gene TRBV10-3; D not resolved. With 3 bases removed from V and 6 bases from J, the gap between germline ends came to 10 bases. Germline V lookup: CDR1 ENHRY, CDR2 SYGVKD. The CDR3 is made up of 13 amino acids. The CDR3 loop reads CAISDNAFDTQYF. Written as DNA, the CDR3 is TGTGCCATCAGTGATAACGCGTTCGATACGCAGTATTTT.

The chain combines TRBV29-1 with TRBJ1-4, with TRBD1 as a possible D gene (5 bases). V gave up 6 bases and J gave up 5 bases, with 22 bases separating them. Germline CDR1 SQVTM, CDR2 ANQGSEA. The CDR3 is made up of 16 amino acids. The CDR3 DNA is TGCAGCGTGAAACTCGATGCGGGACGGCCAAATGAAAAACTGTTTTTT. It yields the protein CSVKLDAGRPNEKLFF.

CDR3 amino acids: CAWSEGQNNQPQHF. CDR3 bases: TGTGCCTGGAGTGAGGGACAGAACAATCAGCCCCAGCATTTT. V and J are TRBV30 and TRBJ1-5, with TRBD1 matching 7 bases. V dropped 1 base and J dropped 3; count of bases not matched to a gene: 3. The CDR3 is made up of 14 amino acids. Germline-derived CDR1 and CDR2 are GTSNPN and SVGIG (reference sequence).

The chain combines TRBV24-1 with TRBJ2-1; TRBD2 aligns across 8 bases. Germline loops: CDR1 KGHDR, CDR2 SFDVKD. The CDR3 has 15 amino acids. Unmatched junction bases numbered 4, after V lost 3 bases and J lost 4 bases. CDR3 nucleotide sequence: TGTGCCACCAGTGATCCCAGCGGGGGATACAATGAGCAGTTCTTC. Its protein product is CATSDPSGGYNEQFF.

The chain carries TRBV11-3 and TRBJ2-5, with 9 bases lining up with TRBD1. J gave up 2 bases and V 4 bases, and 5 bases lay outside the gene matches. The CDR3 sequence is 15 residues long. CDR1 and CDR2 (germline): SGHNT, YENEEA. This chain's CDR3 is CASSSGQGDQETQYF. As DNA, the CDR3 is TGTGCCAGCAGCTCGGGACAGGGCGATCAAGAGACCCAGTACTTC.